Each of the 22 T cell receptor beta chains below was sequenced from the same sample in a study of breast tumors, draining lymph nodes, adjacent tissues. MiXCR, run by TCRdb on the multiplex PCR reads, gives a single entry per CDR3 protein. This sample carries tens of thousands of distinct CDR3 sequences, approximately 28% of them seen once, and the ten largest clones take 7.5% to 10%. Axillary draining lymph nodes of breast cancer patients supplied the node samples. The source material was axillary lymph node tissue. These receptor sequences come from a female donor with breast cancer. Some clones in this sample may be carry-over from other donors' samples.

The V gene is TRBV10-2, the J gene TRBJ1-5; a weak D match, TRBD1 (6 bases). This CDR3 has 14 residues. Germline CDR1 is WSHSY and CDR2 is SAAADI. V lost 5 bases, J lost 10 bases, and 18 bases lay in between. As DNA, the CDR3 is TGCGCCAGCAGTTTGGGGGGTGGGGGGCAACCCCAGCATTTT. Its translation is CASSLGGGGQPQHF.

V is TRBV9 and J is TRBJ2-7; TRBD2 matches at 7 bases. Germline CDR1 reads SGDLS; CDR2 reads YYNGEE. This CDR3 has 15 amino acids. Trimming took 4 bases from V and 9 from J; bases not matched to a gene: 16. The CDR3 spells CASSLGRGEVLVQYF. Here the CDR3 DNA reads TGTGCCAGCAGCTTAGGGAGGGGAGAAGTTTTGGTGCAGTACTTC.

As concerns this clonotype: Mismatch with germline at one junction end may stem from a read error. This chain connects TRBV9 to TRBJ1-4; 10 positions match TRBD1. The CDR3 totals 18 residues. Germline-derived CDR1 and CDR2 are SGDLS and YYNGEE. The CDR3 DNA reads TGTGCCAGCAGCGTAGCCGCCTACGGCGGGACAGGGGATGAAAAGCTGTCTTTT. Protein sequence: CASSVAAYGGTGDEKLSF.

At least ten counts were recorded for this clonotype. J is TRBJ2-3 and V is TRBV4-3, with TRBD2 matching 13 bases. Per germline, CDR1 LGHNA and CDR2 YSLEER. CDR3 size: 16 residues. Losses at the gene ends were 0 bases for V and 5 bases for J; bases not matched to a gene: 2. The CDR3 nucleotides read TGCGCCAGCAGCCAAGAAGGACTAGCGGGGGTAGATACGCAGTATTTT. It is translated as CASSQEGLAGVDTQYF.

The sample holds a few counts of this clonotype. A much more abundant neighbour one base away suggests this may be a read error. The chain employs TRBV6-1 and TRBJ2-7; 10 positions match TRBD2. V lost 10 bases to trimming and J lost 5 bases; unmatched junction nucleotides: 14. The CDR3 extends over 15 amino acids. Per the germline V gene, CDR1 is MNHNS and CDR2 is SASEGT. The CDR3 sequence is CATGPSGSLTDEQYF. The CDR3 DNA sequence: TGTGCCACCGGGCCTAGCGGGAGTCTAACCGACGAGCAGTACTTC.

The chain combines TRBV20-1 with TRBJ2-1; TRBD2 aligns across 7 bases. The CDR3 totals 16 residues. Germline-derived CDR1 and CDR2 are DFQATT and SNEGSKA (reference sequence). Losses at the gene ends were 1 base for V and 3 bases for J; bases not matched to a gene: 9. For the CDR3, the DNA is TGCAGTGCTAGAGGTCGGACGGGGGACTACTACAATGAGCAGTTCTTC. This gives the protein CSARGRTGDYYNEQFF.

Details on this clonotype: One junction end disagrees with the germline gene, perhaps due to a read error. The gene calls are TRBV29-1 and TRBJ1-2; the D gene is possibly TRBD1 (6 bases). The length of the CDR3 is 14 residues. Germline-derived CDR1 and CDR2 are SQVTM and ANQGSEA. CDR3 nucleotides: TGCGGCGTGATAGGACAGAAACCCCCCTATGGCTACACCTTC. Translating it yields CGVIGQKPPYGYTF.

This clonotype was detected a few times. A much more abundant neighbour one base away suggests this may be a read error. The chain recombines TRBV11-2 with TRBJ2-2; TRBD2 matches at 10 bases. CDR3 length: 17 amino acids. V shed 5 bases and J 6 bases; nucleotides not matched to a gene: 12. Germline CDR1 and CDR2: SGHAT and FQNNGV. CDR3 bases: TGTGCCAGCAGCAGAGGGACTAGCGCGGCCAGCTCCGGGGAGCTGTTTTTT. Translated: CASSRGTSAASSGELFF.

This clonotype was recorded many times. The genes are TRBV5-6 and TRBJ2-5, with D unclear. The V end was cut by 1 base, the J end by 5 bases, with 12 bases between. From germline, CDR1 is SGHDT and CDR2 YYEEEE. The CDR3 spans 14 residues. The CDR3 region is CASSLYGPGETQYF. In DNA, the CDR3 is TGTGCCAGCAGCTTGTATGGGCCTGGGGAGACCCAGTACTTC.

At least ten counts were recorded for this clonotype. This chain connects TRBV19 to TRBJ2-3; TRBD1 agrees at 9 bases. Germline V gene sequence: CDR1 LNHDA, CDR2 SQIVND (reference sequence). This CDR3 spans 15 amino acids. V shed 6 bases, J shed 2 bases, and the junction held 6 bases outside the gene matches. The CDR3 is CASSSTGGPTDTQYF. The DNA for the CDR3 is TGTGCCAGTAGCTCAACAGGGGGCCCCACAGATACGCAGTATTTT.

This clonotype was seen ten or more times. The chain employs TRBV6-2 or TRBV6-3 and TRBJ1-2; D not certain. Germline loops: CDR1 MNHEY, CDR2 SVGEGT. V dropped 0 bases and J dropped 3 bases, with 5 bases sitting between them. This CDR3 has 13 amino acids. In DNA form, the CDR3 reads TGTGCCAGCAGTTACTCAGGGTACTATGGCTACACCTTC. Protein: CASSYSGYYGYTF.

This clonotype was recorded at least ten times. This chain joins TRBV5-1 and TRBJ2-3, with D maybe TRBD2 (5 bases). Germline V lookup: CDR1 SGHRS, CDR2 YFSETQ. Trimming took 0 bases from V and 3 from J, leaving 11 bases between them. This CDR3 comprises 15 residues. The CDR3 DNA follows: TGCGCCAGCAGCTTGGGAGGGAAGGCGACAGATACGCAGTATTTT. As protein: CASSLGGKATDTQYF. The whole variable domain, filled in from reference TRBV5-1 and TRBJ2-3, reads KAGVTQTPRYLIKTRGQQVTLSCSPISGHRSVSWYQQTPGQGLQFLFEYFSETQRNKGNFPGRFSGRQFSNSRSEMNVSTLELGDSALYLCASSLGGKATDTQYFGPGTRLTVL.

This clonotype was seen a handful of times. Here the CDR3 DNA reads TGTGCCAGCAGTTTAACCAATGAGCAGTTCTTC. Translation: CASSLTNEQFF. The chain couples TRBV28 to TRBJ2-1; D gene unclear. V was clipped by 2 bases and J by 6 bases, with 2 bases between them. Germline assignment: CDR1 MDHEN and CDR2 SYDVKM. The CDR3 runs to 11 residues.

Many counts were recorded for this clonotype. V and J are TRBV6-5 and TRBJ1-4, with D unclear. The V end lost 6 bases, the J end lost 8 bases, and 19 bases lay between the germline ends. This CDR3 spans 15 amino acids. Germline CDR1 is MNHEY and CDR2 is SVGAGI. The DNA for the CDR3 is TGTGCCAGCAGGAGACTATCGACCCTGACGGAAAAACTGTTTTTT. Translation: CASRRLSTLTEKLFF.

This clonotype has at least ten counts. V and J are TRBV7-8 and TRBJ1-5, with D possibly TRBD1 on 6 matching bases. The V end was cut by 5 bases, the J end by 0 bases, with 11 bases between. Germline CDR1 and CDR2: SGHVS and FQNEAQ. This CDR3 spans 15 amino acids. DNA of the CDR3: TGTGCCAGCAGCCCCTACAGGGTTAGCAATCAGCCCCAGCATTTT. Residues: CASSPYRVSNQPQHF.

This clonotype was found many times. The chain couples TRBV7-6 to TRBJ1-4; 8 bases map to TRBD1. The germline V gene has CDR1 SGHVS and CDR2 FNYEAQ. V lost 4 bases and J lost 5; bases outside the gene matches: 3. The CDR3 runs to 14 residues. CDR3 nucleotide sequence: TGTGCCAGCAGCTCACAGGGGGGCAATGAAAAACTGTTTTTT. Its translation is CASSSQGGNEKLFF.

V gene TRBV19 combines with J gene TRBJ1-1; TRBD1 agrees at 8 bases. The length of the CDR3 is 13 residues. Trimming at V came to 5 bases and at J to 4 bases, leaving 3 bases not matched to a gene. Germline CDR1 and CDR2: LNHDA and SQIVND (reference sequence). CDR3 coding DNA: TGTGCCAGTAGTCCCACAGGGGGCACTGAAGCTTTCTTT. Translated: CASSPTGGTEAFF. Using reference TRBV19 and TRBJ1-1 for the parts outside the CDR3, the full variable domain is DGGITQSPKYLFRKEGQNVTLSCEQNLNHDAMYWYRQDPGQGLRLIYYSQIVNDFQKGDIAEGYSVSREKKESFPLTVTSAQKNPTAFYLCASSPTGGTEAFFGQGTRLTVV.

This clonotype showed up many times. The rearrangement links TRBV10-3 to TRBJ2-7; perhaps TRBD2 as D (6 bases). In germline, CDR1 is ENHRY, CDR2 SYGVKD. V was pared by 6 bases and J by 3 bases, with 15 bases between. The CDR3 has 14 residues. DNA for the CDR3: TGTGCCATCAGGGGATGGGGGGAGGACTACGAGCAGTACTTC. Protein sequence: CAIRGWGEDYEQYF.

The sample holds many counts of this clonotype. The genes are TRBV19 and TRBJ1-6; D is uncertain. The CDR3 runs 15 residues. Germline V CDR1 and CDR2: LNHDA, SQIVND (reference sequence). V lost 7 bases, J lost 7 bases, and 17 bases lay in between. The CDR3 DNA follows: TGTGCCAGTACCCATGGAAGGTCCCCCAATTCACCCCTCCACTTT. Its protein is CASTHGRSPNSPLHF.

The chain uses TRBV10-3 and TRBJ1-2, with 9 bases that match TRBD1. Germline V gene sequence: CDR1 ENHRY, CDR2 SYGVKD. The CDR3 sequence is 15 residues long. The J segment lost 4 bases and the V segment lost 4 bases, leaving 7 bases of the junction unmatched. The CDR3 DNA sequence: TGTGCCATCAGTGGACCGGGACAGGGATTCTATGGCTACACCTTC. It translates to CAISGPGQGFYGYTF.

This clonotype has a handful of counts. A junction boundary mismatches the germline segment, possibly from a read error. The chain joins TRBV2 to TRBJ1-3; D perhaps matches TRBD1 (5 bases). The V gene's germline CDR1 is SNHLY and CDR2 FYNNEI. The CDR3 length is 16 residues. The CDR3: CAGSPPGLSSGNTIYF. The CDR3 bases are TGTGCCGGCAGCCCCCCAGGGTTGAGTTCTGGAAACACCATATATTTT.

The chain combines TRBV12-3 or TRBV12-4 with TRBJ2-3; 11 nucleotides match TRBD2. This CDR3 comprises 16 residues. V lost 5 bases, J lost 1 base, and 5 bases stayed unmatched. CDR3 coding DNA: TGTGCCAGCAGTATAGAACTAGCGGGGGGCACAGATACGCAGTATTTT. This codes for CASSIELAGGTDTQYF.